The rows below give T cell receptor beta chains drawn from one sample of a study of a mutant IDH1 vaccine in newly diagnosed glioma. Sequencing used immunoSEQ multiplex PCR; TCRdb keeps in-frame clones, though not all of them. The sample lists about 50,000 clones; 70% to 85% were seen once. What these receptors recognize is not known. The sample consisted of PBMCs, taken from a glioma patient whose treatment included an IDH1 peptide vaccine. Receptor source: a woman aged 25 to 39 with glioma. Some clones in this sample may be carry-over from other donors' samples. The CDR3 runs from the conserved cysteine through the conserved F or W. D genes are given only for firm matches.

V	D	J	CDR3
TRBV6-1	NA	TRBJ1-2	CASSEALTAVYGYTF
TRBV2	NA	TRBJ1-1	CASRGGWVTEAFF
TRBV6-1	NA	TRBJ2-7	CASRYQNEQYF
TRBV10-1	NA	TRBJ2-1	CASSESVLPYNEQFF
TRBV30	NA	TRBJ2-4	CAWSVRDLAKNIQYF
TRBV7-8	NA	TRBJ2-5	CASSPTAIQETQYF
TRBV30	NA	TRBJ1-1	CAWNDALAAFF
TRBV19	NA	TRBJ1-5	CASSLFSNQPQHF
TRBV6-5	NA	TRBJ1-4	CASRDTGSTNEKLFF
TRBV6-5	NA	TRBJ2-7	CASSYYGGNSYEQYF